This entry describes one TCR beta chain. Its antigen is unidentified. From RNA transcripts, TCR beta CDR3 regions were amplified. HTBI primers were used for first-round RT-PCR of the TCR CDR3. TCRdb used MiXCR to reprocess the multiplex PCR reads, holding one entry per CDR3 protein. The repertoire holds over 200,000 distinct CDR3 sequences, with approximately 14% as singletons. The sample is drawn from a study of T cells in Graves' hyperthyroidism and ophthalmopathy. Study findings and constraints: Median prediction lead before ophthalmopathy onset was around seven months with the model.

The length of the CDR3 is 11 residues. Germline V gene lookup returns CDR1 DFQATT and CDR2 SNEGSKA (reference sequence). V shed 7 bases and J shed 8 bases, with 14 bases lying between them. The sequenced material came from blood. The sequence derives from a middle-aged woman with Graves' hyperthyroidism that later progressed to Graves' ophthalmopathy. The chain recombines TRBV20-1 with TRBJ1-2; D is ambiguous. The CDR3 DNA reads as TGCAGTGGCTTTTGGTTCGGCGGCTACACCTTC. This encodes CSGFWFGGYTF.